Listed below are T cell receptor beta chains from one sample, sequenced in a study of blood T cell repertoires in COVID-19. The protocol was immunoSEQ multiplex PCR, while the TCRdb copy is restricted to in-frame clones and leaves out a portion. The table records a few hundred thousand clones, about 90% of them present only once. The sample taken for sequencing was PBMCs or T cells enriched from blood (not recorded which). These receptors all come from a woman between 25 and 40 years old who had recovered from COVID-19. Each CDR3 is given with its conserved first and last residue. The order of the fields is J gene, V gene, clone size, D gene, CDR3 DNA, CDR3 protein. The D gene is left open where the match is weak. Only some rows state a clone size, as once, few, many or a class for expanded clones.

TRBJ1-3 | TRBV21-1 | - | - | TGTGCCAGCATTAAACCAGGGGACAGCTCTGGAAACACCATATATTTT | CASIKPGDSSGNTIYF
TRBJ1-2 | TRBV6-5 | once | - | TGTGCCAGCAGGCGGGACTCTTCTGGCTACACCTTC | CASRRDSSGYTF
TRBJ1-4 | TRBV13 | - | - | TGTGCCAGCAGCCTCGGGGGAGCGAATGAAAAACTGTTTTTT | CASSLGGANEKLFF
TRBJ1-2 | TRBV7-9 | - | - | TGTGCCAGCAGACAGGACGGGGGGCGGATCGGCTACACCTTC | CASRQDGGRIGYTF
TRBJ1-2 | TRBV7-3 | - | TRBD1 | TGTGCCAGCAGCCCCGGGGACAGGGTCTATGGCTACACCTTC | CASSPGDRVYGYTF
TRBJ1-1 | TRBV6-2/TRBV6-3 | - | - | TGTGCCAGCAGTTCCCCGGGTGAGGACACTGAAGCTTTCTTT | CASSSPGEDTEAFF
TRBJ1-6 | TRBV28 | - | TRBD1 | TGTGCCAGCAGTATCCCGGGACAGGGGATAGGGTTGTCACCCCTCCACTTT | CASSIPGQGIGLSPLHF
TRBJ1-2 | TRBV6-5 | - | TRBD1 | TGTGCCAGCAGTTACGCAGGGACAGGCCCATGGTATGGCTACACCTTC | CASSYAGTGPWYGYTF
TRBJ1-2 | TRBV6-5 | - | - | TGTGCCAGCAGTTACGGGGAATCTTCGGGAGGCTACACCTTC | CASSYGESSGGYTF
TRBJ2-1 | TRBV5-1 | - | - | TGCGCCAGCAGCTTGGATAGCTCCTACAATGAGCAGTTCTTC | CASSLDSSYNEQFF
TRBJ1-1 | TRBV18 | - | TRBD1 | TGTGCCAGCCGCTTGACAGGGGAGGACACTGAAGCTTTCTTT | CASRLTGEDTEAFF
TRBJ2-7 | TRBV21-1 | - | - | TGTGCCAGCAGCAACATCGGACAGGGTGGGGTCTACGAGCAGTACTTC | CASSNIGQGGVYEQYF
TRBJ2-3 | TRBV27 | - | - | TGTGCCAGCCGAAGGGGCACGACCAGCACAGATACGCAGTATTTT | CASRRGTTSTDTQYF
TRBJ1-2 | TRBV29-1 | - | - | TGCAGCGTTGATGATCGGGGGGCAGGCGGCTACACCTTC | CSVDDRGAGGYTF
TRBJ2-7 | TRBV7-9 | - | TRBD1 | TGTGCCAGCAGCTTCGTGGACAGGGGGTCCTACGAGCAGTACTTC | CASSFVDRGSYEQYF
TRBJ2-2 | TRBV19 | - | TRBD2 | TGTGCCAGTAGGACTAGCGGGGGGGCGAAAATTGGGGAGCTGTTTTTT | CASRTSGGAKIGELFF
TRBJ1-6 | TRBV5-1 | - | - | TGCGCCAGCAGCCCAGGGACATACCTTAATTCACCCCTCCACTTT | CASSPGTYLNSPLHF
TRBJ2-2 | TRBV7-9 | - | TRBD2 | TGTGCCAGCAGCTTCCGACTAGCGGGGACCGGGGAGCTGTTTTTT | CASSFRLAGTGELFF
TRBJ2-6 | TRBV7-9 | - | - | TGTGCCAGCAGTTTAGGGTCAGGGACTTTAACTGGGGCCAACGTCCTGACTTTC | CASSLGSGTLTGANVLTF
TRBJ2-6 | TRBV19 | once | TRBD2 | TGTGCCCGCGGGGGGGTGGGTGGGCTCGTTTCTGGGGCCAACGTCCTGACTTTC | CARGGVGGLVSGANVLTF
TRBJ2-1 | TRBV14 | - | - | TGTGCCAGCAGCCAAAAAAAAGCCAGGGAATACAATGAGCAGTTCTTC | CASSQKKAREYNEQFF
TRBJ1-5 | TRBV19 | - | - | TGTGCCAGTAGTATAGATAACTACAATCAGCCCCAGCATTTT | CASSIDNYNQPQHF